The present entry profiles one TCR beta chain with its context. This clone was counted between two and nine times. The specificity of this receptor is unknown. No per-base quality is available; no much larger clone lies one base away. The data originate from a study of T cell responses to AZD1222 COVID-19 vaccine (dated by TCRdb to the early 2020s). Turning to the overall study: AZD1222 recipients whose second dose came at about 4 weeks and those whose second dose came at about 12 weeks were combined into one group, since spike-specific TCR depth and breadth did not differ between the two schedules. A total of under 250 trial participants underwent TCR sequencing, of whom under 220 had received two doses of AZD1222 and 26 had received two doses of the MenACWY control vaccine. Enrollment into the trials was organized by age into subgroups of 18-55, 56-69 and 70-plus years, and those subgroups contained roughly 140, 27 and 60 TCR-sequenced participants, respectively.

Beyond this particular receptor, the publication reports: Participants were mostly white British, with more females than males. The authors suggested clonal diversity may have been underestimated. Because no day 14 peak-response samples were available, repertoires were characterized only after the peak T cell response. Conclusions about previously exposed vaccinees are limited, since just five to seven AZD1222 recipients were seropositive for SARS-CoV-2 at baseline. The whole spike protein was spanned by vaccine-associated CD4 TCRs, and dominant responses were seen in regions 160-218 and 743-854. A significant rise in spike-specific TCR breadth and depth was observed after two AZD1222 doses relative to day 0 and relative to MenACWY recipients. In the small 56-69-year group, the increase in depth fell short of significance, most likely because of low power. Nearly half of unique spike-specific TCRs reportedly recognized epitopes outside regions mutated in the B.1.351 and B.1.1.7 variants.

This specimen's time point label, per the study, means: baseline before first vaccination. Vaccinee samples came from UK trials COV001 and COV002, including a single-blind randomized controlled phase 2/3 trial of AZD1222 (ChAdOx1 nCoV-19) in healthy adults. For TCRbeta chain sequencing, PBMC samples from trial participants were taken at day 0 and at day 28 after the second dose. The CDR3 regions of human TCRbeta chains were analyzed by immunosequencing. In the source study's methods: TCRs in the repertoires were compared against a reference library of SARS-CoV-2-specific TCRs that had been generated with the MIRA antigen-specificity platform. Breadth was defined as the fraction of unique TCRs that were SARS-CoV-2-associated. Depth was defined as the fraction of total T cells that were SARS-CoV-2-associated. Using the MIRA data, every spike-specific TCR was mapped to the spike region that the TCR reacted to and assigned to either a CD4 or a CD8 class. Log10-transformed breadth and depth values were compared by one-way ANOVA with Sidak's multiple comparisons tests. TCRdb retrieved this table from immuneACCESS and kept in-frame rearrangements only. Not all clones are present; in checked studies, unresolved V genes account for under half, and no reason is known for the remainder. V and J calls and clone size are copied from that table; D and trimming were computed from the DNA. The sample table records about 150,000 clones; more than 75% of these occur just once. 4.1% of the sample is held by the ten biggest clonotypes.

CDR1 and CDR2 were assigned from the germline V gene as SGHDT and YYEEEE. From the cysteine through the phenylalanine, the CDR3 covers 13 amino acids. Only the CDR3 region is kept as DNA, spanning 39 bases read in frame from base 1. A distance of 10 bases separates the germline ends of V and J, which lose 4 bases and 6 bases respectively. This receptor was obtained from an adult in good health. The V and J genes are TRBV5-6 and TRBJ2-2; the D gene identity is not certain. Sequencing used peripheral blood, obtained on day 0 of AZD1222 vaccination. At the DNA level, the sequence is TGTGCCAGCAGCCCCGACGGACCCGGGGAGCTGTTTTTT. This yields the protein CASSPDGPGELFF.